The subject of this entry is one T cell receptor (beta chain). What this receptor recognizes is not known. There are no base qualities to consult, and no much larger clone falls within one base. The cohort was made up of approximately 670 healthy bone marrow donors. All cohort members were sampled while nominally healthy, although unrecorded immune exposures were likely present. The donor was CMV seropositive and belonged to the group of 250 to 300 seropositive cohort members. A peripheral blood sample was collected from each donor, and TCR beta sequencing was performed on peripheral blood mononuclear cells. Genomic DNA extraction from the blood cell samples was performed with the Qiagen DNeasy Blood Extraction Kit. The data originate from a study of cytomegalovirus exposure and HLA in healthy donors (TCRdb year 2017). Concerning the study at large: An earlier analysis of roughly 500 of the donors reported approximately 290 Gb of sequence data and around 110 million unique TCR beta sequences from about 200 million T cells. Four to six DR-DQ haplotypes were handled as single units for association and clustering, since linkage in the cohort was strong. Among 350 to 400 genotyped donors of the cohort, an average of approximately 250,000 unique TCR beta nucleotide sequences were sequenced per donor, roughly 18% of them non-productive. In an earlier analysis of 550 to 700 of the donors, high-throughput TCR beta sequencing was used to judge whether each TCR beta V gene segment behaved as functional or pseudogenic. Genome-wide SNP genotypes for about three fifths of the 666 donors were used in a later genetic analysis, which treated that subset as a discovery cohort. The study was designed to test whether signatures of past pathogen exposure could be identified by cataloging public T cell receptors. In a later analysis, previously published TCR beta repertoires from about 640 donors were re-analyzed and high-resolution HLA genotyping was added so that TCR occurrence patterns could be studied. Every repertoire in the discovery cohort had been generated on one and the same sequencing platform. About 300 gigabases of sequencing data and approximately 80 million unique TCR sequences were included in an early release covering several hundred HLA-typed donors. Along with the approximately 670-subject first cohort, a separate validation cohort of approximately 110 different subjects was used. Donor age, sex, ethnicity and CMV serostatus were compiled together with the repertoire data. Both class I and class II loci were covered by HLA typing, at four-digit resolution. The genetic ancestry cluster associated with self-reported Caucasian donors included about four fifths of the approximately 410 genotyped donors. Rather than drawing on any new phenotypic data, the later analysis identified candidate immune exposures from TCR beta sequences and the way those sequences occurred across donors. High-throughput TCR immunosequencing, statistical association of individual TCRs with disease status, and machine learning were combined to predict cytomegalovirus infection status. The number of typed donors differed by locus: roughly 629-630 for A, B, C, DRB1 and DQB1; 522 for DQA1; 606 for DPA1; and around 490 for DPB1. The study profiled the T cell repertoires of hundreds of subjects by immunosequencing and related them to cytomegalovirus serostatus.

Reading the germline V gene gives CDR1 MDHEN and CDR2 SYDVKM. At the junction V is shortened by 7 bases and J by 2 bases, with 14 bases in between. There are 15 amino acids in the CDR3, from cysteine to phenylalanine inclusive. Left in the record is the CDR3 DNA by itself, 45 bases read in frame from the first base. Points the paper makes about the study in general: A few of the identified cytomegalovirus-associated TCR beta chains were confirmed in vitro to be specific for cytomegalovirus antigens. The classifier was reported to diagnose cytomegalovirus status with high specificity and sensitivity in both the original and validation cohorts. The authors suggested that the approach could potentially be generalized to other disease states and immunological phenotypes. Compared with the roughly 670-donor mean, donors in an Asian-associated ancestry cluster had fewer N-insertions in productive TCRs, according to a later genetic analysis. In a later analysis, TCR association rates were found to vary across HLA loci, with the most associated TCRs seen for DRB1 alleles and the fewest for HLA-C alleles. The sequencing pipeline was judged likely to have produced a cluster of highly shared sequence variants as a technical artifact. Over 15 rarely observed V segments, including chromosome 9 orphons, were excluded from the earlier analysis of about 500 of the donors because counts were too low. A later analysis reported that several top co-occurrence clusters appeared linked to parvovirus B19, influenza, CMV and Epstein-Barr virus. A later analysis associated 16,951 TCR beta sequences with specific HLA alleles at a false discovery rate of 0.05. Presence/absence analyses assumed roughly uniform sequencing depth across donors, an assumption that may not hold. Most TCR sequences were observed very rarely across donors, whereas some public TCRs were present in many individuals. A total of 150 or so TCR beta chains were listed by the study as associated with cytomegalovirus. In a later analysis, HLA-associated TCR beta chains were found to be more clonally expanded and to have lower generation probabilities than equally common non-associated chains. A further reported finding was that TCR beta sequences accurately predicted the HLA-A and HLA-B alleles for most subjects in the first cohort. Most CMV-associated TCR beta chains appeared to be HLA-restricted in a later analysis, and the HLA associations seemed to be driven largely by CMV exposure. In this cohort, only TCR beta chains were sequenced, and detectable features were limited by the absence of alpha or paired-chain data. Linkage disequilibrium might explain the correlated functional status among segregating V segments, but an unknown experimental factor could not be ruled out. The 87-base-pair reads could not distinguish some IMGT-functional V segments, including TRBV6-2 and TRBV6-3, so those segments were excluded. V-gene and J-gene trimming of TCR beta chains was associated with a missense DCLRE1C variant in a later genetic analysis, and the association was replicated in an independent cohort. When HLA alleles, especially DR and DQ, strongly co-occurred, attributing TCR associations to individual alleles was difficult. Because some donors lacked HLA typing at each locus, the association tests relied only on the typed subset. For the cohort, immune exposure information was limited to CMV serostatus. Broadly in line with IMGT annotations, most TCR beta V segments showed up in productive rearrangements about 90% or about 30% of the time in an earlier analysis of several hundred of the donors.

Libraries came from the immunoSEQ multiplex PCR assay. The multiplex PCR relied on a mix of 60 forward primers for TCR Vbeta segments and 13 reverse primers for TCR Jbeta segments. Amplification of the CDR3 region of rearranged TCR beta genes was performed with a multiplex PCR assay on genomic DNA. On the Illumina HiSeq System, the amplified TCR beta libraries were sequenced as 87-base-pair reads. Regarding the original processing steps: A later analysis tallied 75 million to 95 million unique TCR beta chains across the 550 to 850 repertoires, and approximately 9.9 million of those chains were shared by two or more donors. A nearest-neighbor algorithm error-corrected the raw reads and collapsed the reads into unique sequences, merging closely related sequences to remove PCR and sequencing errors. To assign V, D and J gene segments, CDR3 sequences were aligned to IMGT reference sequences. For a sequence to be retained, a match of at least six nucleotides was required to both a V gene segment and a J gene segment. A rearrangement counted as productive if the CDR3 had no stop codons and remained in frame with V and J, and every other rearrangement counted as non-productive. Following IMGT convention, CDR3 was defined as the stretch from the second conserved V-encoded cysteine to the conserved J-encoded phenylalanine. The earlier analysis of a few hundred of the donors excluded sequences that lacked an unambiguous match to a single V gene segment. In an earlier analysis of 587 of the donors, a V segment was called functional when productive rearrangements were above 56.7%, and segregating when the standard deviation between donors exceeded 5%. To diagnose cytomegalovirus status from the catalog of TCR beta chain sequences, a statistical classification framework was built. A later analysis assigned V and J genes by comparing TCR nucleotide sequences with IMGT/GENE-DB human TR gene sequences. The TCRdist pipeline was used in a later analysis to assign CDR3 sequences and most-parsimonious VDJ recombination scenarios. A later analysis defined each TCR beta chain by its CDR3 amino acid sequence plus V-gene family, and excluded reads lacking a unique V-gene family. In a later analysis, 450 to 600 highly shared, low-generation-probability nucleotide sequences were removed to address suspected cross-contamination and a sequencing artifact. A later analysis calculated a clonal expansion index for each public chain from normalized within-repertoire ranks of inferred template counts. In a later analysis, generation probabilities were computed with a VDJ recombination model fitted to out-of-frame rearrangements, and the resulting probabilities were checked against IGoR. Hypergeometric tests were used in a later analysis to score TCR-TCR, TCR-HLA and TCR-CMV co-occurrence, with a repertoire-size bias correction applied to the TCR pairs. To estimate false discovery rates, a later analysis permuted the HLA or CMV assignments 20 times. A later analysis grouped co-occurring TCRs with DBSCAN, adding TCRdist sequence similarity when clustering within HLA-allele-positive subsets. For co-occurrence clustering, repertoires with fewer than 30,000 or more than 120,000 public chains were excluded, along with roughly 5 repertoires with anomalous nucleotide sharing. The table was pulled from immuneACCESS by TCRdb, which kept in-frame rearrangements only. Such tables lose some clones; where checked, under half of the loss comes from unresolved V genes, and the rest has no known cause. The V and J calls and clone size come from that table; D and trimming were worked out from the DNA. A total of about 150,000 clones appear in this sample, 70% to 80% of them only once. The biggest ten clones account for roughly an eighth of the sample.

The sample consisted of PBMCs. Recombination joined TRBV28 with TRBJ2-2; the D segment could be TRBD2, given 5 matching bases. This TCR came from a middle-aged man in good health and CMV-seropositive. This receptor has the CDR3 CASTRGGPNTGELFF. In nucleotide form, the sequence is TGTGCCAGCACCCGAGGAGGACCTAACACCGGGGAGCTGTTTTTT.